The T cell receptor beta chain under discussion was sequenced for a study of graft-versus-host responses after intestinal transplantation. Germline V gene data show CDR1 as GTSNPN and CDR2 as SVGIG (reference sequence). The CDR3 has 14 residues. The V end was cut by 2 bases, the J end by 4 bases, with 11 bases between. TCRdb keeps only in-frame clones here, not all; method: immunoSEQ multiplex PCR. The data hold roughly 50,000 clones, with about 90% observed a single time. The source is a human patient who received an intestinal transplant, so some T cells may come from the graft donor. The V and J genes are TRBV30 and TRBJ1-4; D might be TRBD1 (5 bases). Sequenced here: PBMCs, sampled roughly 660 days after intestinal transplant. The CDR3 is CAWSTGTGNEKLFF. The CDR3 DNA reads TGTGCCTGGAGTACCGGGACGGGTAATGAAAAACTGTTTTTT.